Reported below is one T cell receptor beta chain. CDR1 is SGHRS and CDR2 is YFSETQ in the germline V gene. The ends lost 0 bases at V and 5 bases at J; junction bases unmatched: 11. The CDR3 consists of 17 residues. Authors' methods: By means of reference gene primer amplification, nucleated cell counts were estimated. TCRdb's copy holds only in-frame clones and misses some; the assay was immunoSEQ multiplex PCR. V, J and clone size are taken as reported in that table, and D and trimming were inferred from the DNA itself. Seen here are more than 90,000 clones, 86% observed once, and the top ten hold almost 4.5%. The record originates from a study of blood T cell repertoires in COVID-19. Study context: The samples span acute and convalescent COVID-19 from the United States, Italy and Spain.

Sequenced: peripheral blood. This receptor was taken from a middle-aged man with acute or convalescent COVID-19. The chain couples TRBV5-1 to TRBJ2-7, with 10 bases identical to TRBD1. The CDR3 DNA is TGCGCCAGCAGCTTGGTCGGTGGTATCGGGACAGGGGACGAGCAGTACTTC. The encoded protein is CASSLVGGIGTGDEQYF.